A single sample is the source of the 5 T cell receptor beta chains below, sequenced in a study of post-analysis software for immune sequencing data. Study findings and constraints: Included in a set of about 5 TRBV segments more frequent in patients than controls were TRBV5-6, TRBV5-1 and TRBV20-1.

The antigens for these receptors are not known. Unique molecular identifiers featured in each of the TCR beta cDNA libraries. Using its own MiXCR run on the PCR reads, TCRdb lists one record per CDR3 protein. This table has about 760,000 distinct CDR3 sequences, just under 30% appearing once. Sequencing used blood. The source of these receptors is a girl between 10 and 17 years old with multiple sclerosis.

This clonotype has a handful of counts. The CDR3 is CSVEGPSEGFYNEQFF. The CDR3 bases are TGCAGCGTTGAAGGCCCATCAGAGGGGTTTTACAATGAGCAGTTCTTC. The chain has TRBV29-1 and TRBJ2-1, with D perhaps assigned TRBD1 or TRBD2 (5 bases each). Germline assignment: CDR1 SQVTM and CDR2 ANQGSEA. This CDR3 region has 16 residues. Trimming took 1 base from V and 4 from J, leaving 17 bases between them.

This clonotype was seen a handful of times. The CDR3 loop reads CSAETAFYNSPLHF. The CDR3 DNA reads as TGCAGTGCGGAGACAGCCTTCTATAATTCACCCCTCCACTTT. The chain is built from TRBV20-1 and TRBJ1-6; tentative D call: TRBD1 (5 bases). Germline lookup yields CDR1 DFQATT and CDR2 SNEGSKA (reference sequence). This CDR3 has 14 amino acids. The ends were cut back, 6 bases at V and 3 bases at J, with 12 bases in the middle.

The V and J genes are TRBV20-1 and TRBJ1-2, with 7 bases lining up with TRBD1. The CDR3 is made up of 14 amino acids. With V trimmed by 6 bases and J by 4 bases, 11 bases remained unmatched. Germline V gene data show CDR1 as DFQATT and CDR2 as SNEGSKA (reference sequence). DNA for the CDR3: TGCAGTGCCGCCATCCGGACAGGCCCCTATGGCTACACCTTC. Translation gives CSAAIRTGPYGYTF.

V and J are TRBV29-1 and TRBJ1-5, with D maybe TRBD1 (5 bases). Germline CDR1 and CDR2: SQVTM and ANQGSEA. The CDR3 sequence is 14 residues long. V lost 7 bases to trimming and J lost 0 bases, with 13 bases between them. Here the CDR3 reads CSAMRGNSNQPQHF. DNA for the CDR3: TGCAGCGCTATGCGGGGGAATAGCAATCAGCCCCAGCATTTT.

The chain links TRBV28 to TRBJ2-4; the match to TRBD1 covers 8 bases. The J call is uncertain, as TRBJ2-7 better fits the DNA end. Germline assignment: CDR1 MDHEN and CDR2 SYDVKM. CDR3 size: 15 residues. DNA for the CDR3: TGTGCCAGCAGCAAACCGGGGACAGGCTCCTACGAGCAGTACTTC. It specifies CASSKPGTGSYEQYF.